These 15 T cell receptor beta chains were sequenced from one sample in a study of blood T cells in healthy people across ages. Primed by a sample-barcoded 5' primer and a J-beta primer mix, a second PCR proceeded for about 7 to 11 cycles. TCRdb re-called the 5' RACE reads with MiXCR, one entry per CDR3 protein. Here the sample spans roughly 2 million distinct CDR3 sequences, 40% to 55% being singletons. The specimen sequenced was blood. The receptors were sampled from a woman aged 40 to 50 in good health.

This clonotype was detected only a few times. The rearrangement links TRBV6-1 to TRBJ1-4; D possibly corresponds to TRBD1 (5 bases). Germline V gene data show CDR1 as MNHNS and CDR2 as SASEGT. Trimming left V 6 bases short and J 5 bases short, with 13 bases between. The length of the CDR3 is 14 residues. CDR3 coding DNA: TGTGCCAGCAGCGAGAACAGGCGAAATGAAAAACTGTTTTTT. It encodes CASSENRRNEKLFF.

The chain employs TRBV7-2 and TRBJ2-1; D possibly uses TRBD1 or TRBD2 (6 bases each). Germline lookup yields CDR1 SGHTA and CDR2 FQGNSA. The CDR3 loop spans 15 amino acids. V lost 4 bases and J lost 6, with 16 bases in between. The CDR3 reads CASSSLGGPGNEQFF. The CDR3 DNA follows: TGTGCCAGCAGCTCCTTAGGGGGGCCTGGCAATGAGCAGTTCTTC.

The chain combines TRBV20-1 with TRBJ1-2; D remains unclear. The V gene lost 2 bases and the J gene lost 4 bases, with 14 bases spanning the gap. Germline V gives CDR1 DFQATT, CDR2 SNEGSKA (reference sequence). The CDR3 sequence is 14 residues long. CDR3 loop: CSARTSVLGYGYTF. The CDR3, as DNA: TGCAGTGCTAGAACATCGGTCTTGGGCTATGGCTACACCTTC.

The chain uses TRBV6-1 and TRBJ2-1; 8 bases map to TRBD2. J was trimmed by 9 bases and V by 11 bases; bases with no gene match: 6. The CDR3 consists of 11 residues. Germline CDR1 MNHNS, CDR2 SASEGT. The CDR3 sequence is CALGRGVEQFF. Written as DNA, the CDR3 is TGTGCCCTAGGGCGGGGGGTTGAGCAGTTCTTC.

The chain uses TRBV12-5 and TRBJ2-3; 13 bases match TRBD2. The CDR3 totals 16 residues. V lost 2 bases and J lost 7; bases outside the gene matches: 6. CDR1 is LGHNT and CDR2 is FRNRAP in the germline V gene. The CDR3 loop is CASGLQTSGGVNTQYF. Here the CDR3 DNA reads TGTGCTAGTGGTTTGCAAACTAGCGGGGGGGTAAATACGCAGTATTTT.

The chain carries TRBV9 and TRBJ1-5, with D unclear. The CDR3 consists of 10 residues. Germline CDR1 reads SGDLS; CDR2 reads YYNGEE. Trimming shortened V by 7 bases and J by 5 bases, and 4 bases separated the two germline ends. The CDR3 nucleotides are TGTGCCAGCGGTGATCAGCCCCAGCATTTT. The encoded protein is CASGDQPQHF.

This clonotype has a count of ten or more. The chain is built from TRBV7-3 and TRBJ2-1; 11 bases align to TRBD1. The germline V gene has CDR1 SGHTA and CDR2 FQGTGA. CDR3 length: 14 amino acids. V was clipped by 7 bases and J by 8 bases; unmatched bases: 7. The DNA of the CDR3 is TGTGCCAGCACCCCGGGACAGGGGGTGTATGAGCAGTTCTTC. This translates into CASTPGQGVYEQFF. The variable domain in full, with the rest retrieved from reference TRBV7-3 and TRBJ2-1, is GAGVSQTPSNKVTEKGKYVELRCDPISGHTALYWYRQSLGQGPEFLIYFQGTGAADDSGLPNDRFFAVRPEGSVSTLKIQRTERGDSAVYLCASTPGQGVYEQFFGPGTRLTVL.

This chain uses TRBV19 with TRBJ2-1; D not resolved. Trimming cost V 4 bases and J 6 bases, with 13 bases left between them. Germline V gene lookup returns CDR1 LNHDA and CDR2 SQIVND (reference sequence). The CDR3 contains 14 residues. In nucleotides, the CDR3 is TGTGCCAGTAGTAGGCGATCTTCGGGCAATGAGCAGTTCTTC. Its translation: CASSRRSSGNEQFF. Looking up the rest from reference TRBV19 and TRBJ2-1 gives the full variable domain: DGGITQSPKYLFRKEGQNVTLSCEQNLNHDAMYWYRQDPGQGLRLIYYSQIVNDFQKGDIAEGYSVSREKKESFPLTVTSAQKNPTAFYLCASSRRSSGNEQFFGPGTRLTVL.

This clonotype was counted between two and nine times. V and J are TRBV7-2 and TRBJ2-1; D is ambiguous. This CDR3 comprises 16 residues. The germline V and J ends were trimmed by 5 bases and 0 bases, with 14 bases remaining between them. CDR1 SGHTA and CDR2 FQGNSA come from the germline V gene. The CDR3 reads CASSRTYPTSYNEQFF. DNA for the CDR3: TGTGCCAGCAGCAGAACCTACCCCACCTCCTACAATGAGCAGTTCTTC.

The chain carries TRBV28 and TRBJ2-7, with D hard to call. V was trimmed by 6 bases and J by 4 bases, leaving 13 bases between them. The CDR3 extends over 13 amino acids. Germline V gives CDR1 MDHEN, CDR2 SYDVKM. This CDR3 reads CASSDGVLYEQYF. The CDR3 region has the DNA TGTGCCAGCAGCGATGGGGTGCTTTACGAGCAGTACTTC.

V is TRBV4-1 and J is TRBJ1-5; D uncertain. The CDR3 sequence is 15 residues long. Germline CDR1 reads MGHRA; CDR2 reads YSYEKL. Trimming shortened V by 1 base and J by 5 bases, and 12 bases separated the two germline ends. CDR3 loop: CASSQGSQTYQPQHF. CDR3 sequence (DNA): TGCGCCAGCAGCCAAGGTAGTCAGACCTATCAGCCCCAGCATTTT.

This clonotype was seen many times. This chain uses TRBV7-9 with TRBJ2-7, with a tentative D call TRBD1 (6 bases). Germline V gene lookup returns CDR1 SEHNR and CDR2 FQNEAQ (reference sequence). The CDR3 spans 13 residues. V was shortened by 6 bases and J by 3 bases, with 12 bases between the two germline ends. CDR3 protein: CASSFRGRYEQYF. The CDR3 DNA is TGTGCCAGCAGTTTCAGGGGCCGCTACGAGCAGTACTTC. Looking up the rest from reference TRBV7-9 and TRBJ2-7 gives the full variable domain: DTGVSQNPRHKITKRGQNVTFRCDPISEHNRLYWYRQTLGQGPEFLTYFQNEAQLEKSRLLSDRFSAERPKGSFSTLEIQRTEQGDSAMYLCASSFRGRYEQYFGPGTRLTVT.

This chain uses TRBV3-1 with TRBJ2-5, with TRBD2 matching over 13 bases. The J call may not be correct, given that the DNA end is closer to TRBJ2-1. The CDR3 sequence is 15 residues long. Germline V gives CDR1 LGHDT, CDR2 YNNKEL (reference sequence). The CDR3 nucleotides read TGTGCCAGCGGAAAAACTAGCGGGGGGGTTAGTGAGCAGTTCTTC. This gives the protein CASGKTSGGVSEQFF.

This clonotype was counted many times. V usage is TRBV5-1 and J usage is TRBJ2-7; a weak D match, TRBD1 (5 bases). This CDR3 has 14 amino acids. Per the germline V gene, CDR1 is SGHRS and CDR2 is YFSETQ. Trimming pared 0 bases from V and 0 bases from J, leaving 7 bases between. CDR3 region: CASSLEGDSYEQYF. The CDR3 DNA sequence: TGCGCCAGCAGCTTGGAAGGGGACTCCTACGAGCAGTACTTC.

The V gene is TRBV25-1, the J gene TRBJ1-1, with a tentative D call TRBD1 (5 bases). The CDR3 totals 13 residues. Germline values: CDR1 MGHDK, CDR2 SYGVNS. V was clipped by 6 bases and J by 1 base, with 9 bases between them. This CDR3 reads CASRGGQNTEAFF. DNA for the CDR3: TGTGCCAGCAGAGGAGGACAGAACACTGAAGCTTTCTTT.